This T cell receptor (beta chain) was identified during a study of T cells after yellow fever vaccination (dated by TCRdb to the late 2010s). For context, the study as a whole: Libraries from fractions with low cell numbers were prepared with the SMART-Seq v4 Ultra Low Input RNA kit. To follow T-cell clones before and after primary and booster YFV17D yellow fever vaccination, bulk TCR alpha and beta repertoires were sequenced over time. The cohort comprised two healthy male donors, one aged 18 to 29 and one aged 30 to 40 years. Bulk PBMC replicates and cell subsets were isolated from blood drawn at multiple timepoints before and after both primary and secondary immunization.

The reads were generated on an Illumina NovaSeq 6000. TCR cDNA was synthesized by 5'RACE template switching, which introduced a universal primer site and unique molecular identifiers. cDNA synthesis was primed from both the TCR alpha and TCR beta constant segments. Two PCR steps were used to amplify libraries, with sample barcodes and sequencing adapters being added in the second step. Sequencing of the libraries was done on either Illumina HiSeq 2500 (2x100 bp) or NovaSeq (2x150 bp). The authors' pipeline ran thus. MIGEC was used to demultiplex reads and collapse the reads into UMI consensus sequences, and MiXCR was used for V(D)J alignment. Clonotypes responding to the vaccine were identified with edgeR on replicate PBMC samples, with the criteria of FDR below 0.01 and a log2 fold change above 5 up to day 15. Each bulk clonotype was labeled CD4 or CD8 based on which sequenced repertoire, CD4 or CD8, contained the clonotype at higher abundance. TCRdb redid the processing of the public reads, applying fastp at Q25 and MiXCR, and retained in-frame beta chains. Rows merge per CDR3 protein into single entries with the most common DNA and genes. The V and J calls reflect TCRdb's pipeline rather than the authors' work. The sample data list some 320,000 distinct CDR3 sequences, and approximately 4% of these were observed just once. Around 24% of the sample is in the top ten clones.

The paper's findings and limits, for the study overall: Most clones expanded after primary vaccination (around 96% of CD4 and approximately 86% of CD8) were re-detected after the booster, suggesting that broad memory maintenance occurred. Compared with the primary T-cell response, the secondary T-cell response was weaker but faster, peaking on day 5 rather than day 15. FACS-sorted repertoires could contain abundant contaminating clonotypes from the bulk population, so computational filtering was required. A small fraction of clonotypes appeared in both the CD4 and CD8 compartments, likely as a result of convergent recombination. Because the study included only a couple of donors, the extent to which the findings can be generalized is limited.

Taken with the paper, the label for treatment or condition translates to: live attenuated yellow fever vaccine strain. Two biological replicates of bulk PBMCs were collected at each blood-draw timepoint. A standard Ficoll-Paque protocol was used to isolate PBMCs from peripheral blood. TriZol was used to extract RNA from bulk PBMCs, from CD4 and CD8 fractions, and from dextramer-positive and dextramer-negative fractions. This clonotype was counted a few times. Its antigen is currently not known. Base quality data are lacking; no much larger clone is found one base away. The source of this sequence is a man younger than 35 who received the YFV17D yellow fever vaccine. The input for sequencing was PBMCs, taken 5 days after the yellow fever booster vaccination.

The sequence in DNA is TGTGCCAGCTCACCGATCTGGAGCTCCTACAATGAGCAGTTCTTC. This sequence encodes CASSPIWSSYNEQFF. The V and J genes are TRBV18 and TRBJ2-1; there is no confident call for the D gene. V and J are truncated by 3 bases and 0 bases respectively, leaving an intervening sequence of 9 bases. The CDR3 goes from the cysteine to the phenylalanine over 15 residues. Only the CDR3 DNA is retained, 45 bases long and in frame from the first base. CDR1 KGHSH and CDR2 LQKENI are derived from the germline V gene. Supplemented by the reference TRBV18 and TRBJ2-1 proteins around the CDR3, the complete variable domain is NAGVMQNPRHLVRRRGQEARLRCSPMKGHSHVYWYRQLPEEGLKFMVYLQKENIIDESGMPKERFSAEFPKEGPSILRIQQVVRGDSAAYFCASSPIWSSYNEQFFGPGTRLTVL.